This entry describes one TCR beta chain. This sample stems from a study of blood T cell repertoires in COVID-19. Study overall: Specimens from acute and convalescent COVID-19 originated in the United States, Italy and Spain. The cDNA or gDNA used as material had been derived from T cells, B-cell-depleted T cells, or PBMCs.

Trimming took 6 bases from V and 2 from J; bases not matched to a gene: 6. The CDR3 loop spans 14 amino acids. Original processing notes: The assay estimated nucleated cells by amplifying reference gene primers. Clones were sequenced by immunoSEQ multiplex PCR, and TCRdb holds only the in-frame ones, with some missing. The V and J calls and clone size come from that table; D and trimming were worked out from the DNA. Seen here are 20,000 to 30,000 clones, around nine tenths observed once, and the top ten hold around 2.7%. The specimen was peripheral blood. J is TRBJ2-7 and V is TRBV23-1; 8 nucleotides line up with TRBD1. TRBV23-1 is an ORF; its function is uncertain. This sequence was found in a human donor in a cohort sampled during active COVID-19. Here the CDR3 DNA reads TGCGCCAGCAGCCCGACAGGGGACCCCTACGAGCAGTACTTC. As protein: CASSPTGDPYEQYF.